This T cell receptor (beta chain) was identified during a study of CD8 T cells in Susac syndrome. cDNA came from around 0.5 to 1 ug RNA primed by random hexamers. Each CDR3 protein gets one entry after TCRdb re-called the immunoSEQ multiplex PCR reads with MiXCR. The sample includes roughly 150,000 distinct CDR3 sequences, roughly 96% of them seen just once. Patients with Susac syndrome showed fulfilment of recently defined diagnostic criteria for definite or probable disease. The CDR3 is 15 amino acids. Germline CDR1 reads DFQATT; CDR2 reads SNEGSKA (reference sequence). V was pared by 6 bases and J by 5 bases, with 10 bases of the junction left unmatched.

This TCR was recovered from a human donor with Susac syndrome. The sample comprised CD4+ T cells from PBMCs. V usage is TRBV20-1 and J usage is TRBJ2-3; 11 positions agree with TRBD2. DNA for the CDR3: TGCAGTGCCACCCCCGTGACTAGCGGGGTAGATACGCAGTATTTT. This translates into CSATPVTSGVDTQYF.